The 2 T cell receptor beta chains presented below share a single source sample, sequenced in a study of radiotherapy plus CTLA-4 blockade in lung cancer (dated by TCRdb to about 2018). Preparation of the library involved the immunoSEQ multiplex PCR assay. Not all clones reach the TCRdb copy of this immuneACCESS table, which keeps in-frame sequences only. Checked studies attribute under half of the gap to unresolved V genes and leave the rest unexplained. In all, the sample holds about 43,000 clones, and over 60% of those were seen once. The ten most abundant clones make up more than 20% of the sample. The starting material was peripheral blood, obtained from a patient treated with radiotherapy plus ipilimumab. The receptors derive from a human donor with non-small cell lung cancer who had a partial response to radiotherapy plus ipilimumab.

This clone was recorded a few times. This chain joins TRBV27 and TRBJ1-2, with D hard to call. Deletions cut 1 base from V and 4 bases from J, with 10 bases between. This CDR3 contains 14 residues. In germline, CDR1 is MNHEY, CDR2 SMNVEV (reference sequence). The CDR3 here is CASSLYRGGYGYTF. For the CDR3, the DNA is TGTGCCAGCAGTTTATATCGGGGAGGCTATGGCTACACCTTC.

This clone was found a few times. The V gene is TRBV9, the J gene TRBJ2-7, with TRBD2 identical over 10 bases. CDR1 is SGDLS, CDR2 YYNGEE, per germline. This CDR3 comprises 14 residues. Trimming at V came to 4 bases and at J to 6 bases, leaving 7 bases not matched to a gene. The CDR3 reads CASSPSGRFVEQYF. The CDR3 nucleotides are TGTGCCAGCAGCCCTAGCGGGAGATTTGTCGAGCAGTACTTC.